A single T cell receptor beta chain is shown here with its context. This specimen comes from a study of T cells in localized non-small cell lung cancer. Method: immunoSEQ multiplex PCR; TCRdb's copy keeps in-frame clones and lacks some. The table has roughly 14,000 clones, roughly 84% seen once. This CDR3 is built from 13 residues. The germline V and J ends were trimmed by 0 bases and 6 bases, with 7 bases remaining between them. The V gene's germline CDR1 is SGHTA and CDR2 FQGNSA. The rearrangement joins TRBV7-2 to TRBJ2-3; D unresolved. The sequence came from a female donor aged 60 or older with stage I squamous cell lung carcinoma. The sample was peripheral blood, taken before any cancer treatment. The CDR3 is CASSLARVDTQYF. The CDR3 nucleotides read TGTGCCAGCAGCTTAGCGCGCGTTGATACGCAGTATTTT.